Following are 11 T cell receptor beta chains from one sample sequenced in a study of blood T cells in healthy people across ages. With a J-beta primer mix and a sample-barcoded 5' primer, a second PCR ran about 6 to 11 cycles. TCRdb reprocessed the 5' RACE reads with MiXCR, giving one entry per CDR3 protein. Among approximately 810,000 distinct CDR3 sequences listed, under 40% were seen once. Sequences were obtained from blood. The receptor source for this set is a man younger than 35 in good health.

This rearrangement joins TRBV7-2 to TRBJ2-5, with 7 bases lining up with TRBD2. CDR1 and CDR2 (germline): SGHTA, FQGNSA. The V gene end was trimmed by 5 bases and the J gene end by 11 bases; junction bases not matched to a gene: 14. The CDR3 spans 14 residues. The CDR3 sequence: CASSVDPGTKEQYF. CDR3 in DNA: TGTGCCAGCAGCGTAGACCCAGGGACTAAGGAGCAGTACTTC.

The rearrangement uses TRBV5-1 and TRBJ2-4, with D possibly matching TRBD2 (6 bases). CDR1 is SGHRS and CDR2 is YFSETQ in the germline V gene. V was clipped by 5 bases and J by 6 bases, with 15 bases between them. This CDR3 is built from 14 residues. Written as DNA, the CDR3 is TGCGCCAGCAGGTTGTCCCAGGAGGGAAACATTCAGTACTTC. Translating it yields CASRLSQEGNIQYF.

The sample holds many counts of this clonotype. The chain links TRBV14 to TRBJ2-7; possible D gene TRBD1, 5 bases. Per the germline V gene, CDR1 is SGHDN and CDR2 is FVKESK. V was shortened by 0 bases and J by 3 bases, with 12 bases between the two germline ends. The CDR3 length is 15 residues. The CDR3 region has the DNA TGTGCCAGCAGCCAAGAGTGCAGGGATCGCTACGAGCAGTACTTC. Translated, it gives CASSQECRDRYEQYF. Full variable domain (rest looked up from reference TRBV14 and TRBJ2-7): EAGVTQFPSHSVIEKGQTVTLRCDPISGHDNLYWYRRVMGKEIKFLLHFVKESKQDESGMPNNRFLAERTGGTYSTLKVQPAELEDSGVYFCASSQECRDRYEQYFGPGTRLTVT.

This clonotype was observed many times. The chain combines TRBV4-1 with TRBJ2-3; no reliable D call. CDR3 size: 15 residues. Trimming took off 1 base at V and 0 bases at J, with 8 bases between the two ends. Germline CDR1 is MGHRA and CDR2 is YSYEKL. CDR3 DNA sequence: TGCGCCAGCAGCCAAGGGGTAGGGAGCACAGATACGCAGTATTTT. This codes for CASSQGVGSTDTQYF.

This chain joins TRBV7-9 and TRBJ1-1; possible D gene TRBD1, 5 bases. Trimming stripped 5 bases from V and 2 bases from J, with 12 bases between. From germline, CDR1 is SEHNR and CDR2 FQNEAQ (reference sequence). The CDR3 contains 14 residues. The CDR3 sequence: CASSPLGGNTEAFF. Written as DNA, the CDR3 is TGTGCCAGCAGCCCTCTGGGGGGAAACACTGAAGCTTTCTTT.

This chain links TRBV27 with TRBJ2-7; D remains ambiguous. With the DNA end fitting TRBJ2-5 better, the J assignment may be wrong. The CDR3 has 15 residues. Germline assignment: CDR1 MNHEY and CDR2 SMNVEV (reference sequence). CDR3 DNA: TGTGCCAGCAGTTTATTGGGCGTGGGTCCGAGGACCCAGTACTTC. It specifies CASSLLGVGPRTQYF.

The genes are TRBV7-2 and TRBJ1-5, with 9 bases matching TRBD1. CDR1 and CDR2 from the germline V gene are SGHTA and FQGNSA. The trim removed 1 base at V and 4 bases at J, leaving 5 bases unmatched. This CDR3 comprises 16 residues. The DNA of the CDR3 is TGTGCCAGCAGCTTAGTCGGGACAGGGCGTAATCAGCCCCAGCATTTT. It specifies CASSLVGTGRNQPQHF.

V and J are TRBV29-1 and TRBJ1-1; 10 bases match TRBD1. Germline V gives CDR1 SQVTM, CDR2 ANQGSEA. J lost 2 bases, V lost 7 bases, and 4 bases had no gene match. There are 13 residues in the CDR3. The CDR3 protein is CSADRGLNTEAFF. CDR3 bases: TGCAGCGCAGACAGGGGGCTTAACACTGAAGCTTTCTTT.

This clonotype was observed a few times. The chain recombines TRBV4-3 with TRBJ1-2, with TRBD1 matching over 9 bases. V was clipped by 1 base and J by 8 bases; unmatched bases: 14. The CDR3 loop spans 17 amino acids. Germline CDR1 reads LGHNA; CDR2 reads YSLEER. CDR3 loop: CASSQVGRWDRVGGYTF. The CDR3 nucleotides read TGCGCCAGCAGCCAAGTGGGTAGATGGGACAGGGTGGGGGGCTACACCTTC.

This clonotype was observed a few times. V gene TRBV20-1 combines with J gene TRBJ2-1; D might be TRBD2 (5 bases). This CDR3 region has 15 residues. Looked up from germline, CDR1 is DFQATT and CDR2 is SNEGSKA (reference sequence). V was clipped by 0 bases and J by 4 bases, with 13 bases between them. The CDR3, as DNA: TGCAGTGCTAGAGATACCAGCGGCATATACAATGAGCAGTTCTTC. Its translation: CSARDTSGIYNEQFF.

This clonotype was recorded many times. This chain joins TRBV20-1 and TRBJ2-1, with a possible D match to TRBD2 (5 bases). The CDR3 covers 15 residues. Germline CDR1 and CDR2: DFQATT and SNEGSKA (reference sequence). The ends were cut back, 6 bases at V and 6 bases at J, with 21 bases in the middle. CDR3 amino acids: CSAQNRGRQSNEQFF. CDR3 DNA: TGCAGTGCACAGAACCGCGGGCGGCAATCCAATGAGCAGTTCTTC.